The 3 T cell receptor beta chains below come from one sample, sequenced in a study of response to subunit inactivated influenza vaccine. From the RT-PCR reads, TCRdb called clonotypes with MiXCR, one entry per CDR3 protein. The table shows about 160,000 distinct CDR3 sequences, with under 13% occurring only once. Sample: non-naive T cells sorted from PBMCs, taken 40 to 50 days after vaccination. These receptor sequences come from a man aged 50 to 60 who received an inactivated influenza vaccine.

Here the CDR3 DNA reads TGTGCCAGTCGACAGGGGGCCGCAGATACGCAGTATTTT. Amino acids: CASRQGAADTQYF. The rearrangement links TRBV11-2 to TRBJ2-3; 10 bases align to TRBD1. This CDR3 has 13 amino acids. The V gene's germline CDR1 is SGHAT and CDR2 FQNNGV. With V trimmed by 9 bases and J by 4 bases, 4 bases remained unmatched.

The rearrangement uses TRBV7-9 and TRBJ1-2; D unclear. Trimming left V 2 bases short and J 7 bases short, with 11 bases between. Germline CDR1 reads SEHNR; CDR2 reads FQNEAQ (reference sequence). This CDR3 spans 13 amino acids. CDR3 sequence reads: CASSLSGSGGYTF. DNA of the CDR3: TGTGCCAGCAGCTTATCTGGGTCTGGTGGCTACACCTTC.

This clonotype was recorded many times. The J gene is TRBJ2-3, the V gene TRBV7-2, with 11 bases identical to TRBD2. The CDR3 is 14 residues long. Germline CDR1 and CDR2: SGHTA and FQGNSA. J gave up 8 bases and V 5 bases, and 6 bases lay outside the gene matches. The CDR3 DNA sequence: TGTGCCAGCAGCCCGGCCGGGACTAGCGGTACGCAGTATTTT. It translates to CASSPAGTSGTQYF.